This TCR beta chain originates from a study of CD8 T cells in ankylosing spondylitis. Note on this clonotype: The antigen is unknown.

Study-wide results and limits: A TCR beta motif of fewer than ten highly homologous variants appeared characteristic of ankylosing spondylitis blood. As reported, disease-linked clones showed significant enrichment in matched ankylosing spondylitis synovial fluid.

The CDR3 covers 14 residues. Looked up from germline, CDR1 is DFQATT and CDR2 is SNEGSKA (reference sequence). The V gene end was trimmed by 6 bases and the J gene end by 7 bases; junction bases not matched to a gene: 7. Researchers built TCR beta libraries using quantitative 5'-RACE with molecular barcodes. One entry per CDR3 protein results from TCRdb running MiXCR on the 5' RACE reads. The sample comprises approximately 250,000 distinct CDR3 sequences, 20% to 30% of which are singletons, and over 0.55% rests with the top ten. The rearrangement links TRBV20-1 to TRBJ1-6, with TRBD1 matching 9 bases. What was sequenced was blood, either unsorted or a sorted T cell fraction (not recorded which). The TCR was taken from a male donor with ankylosing spondylitis or in good health (not recorded which). The CDR3 is CSAPPTGGNSPLHF. CDR3 bases: TGCAGTGCGCCCCCGACAGGGGGAAATTCACCCCTCCACTTT.